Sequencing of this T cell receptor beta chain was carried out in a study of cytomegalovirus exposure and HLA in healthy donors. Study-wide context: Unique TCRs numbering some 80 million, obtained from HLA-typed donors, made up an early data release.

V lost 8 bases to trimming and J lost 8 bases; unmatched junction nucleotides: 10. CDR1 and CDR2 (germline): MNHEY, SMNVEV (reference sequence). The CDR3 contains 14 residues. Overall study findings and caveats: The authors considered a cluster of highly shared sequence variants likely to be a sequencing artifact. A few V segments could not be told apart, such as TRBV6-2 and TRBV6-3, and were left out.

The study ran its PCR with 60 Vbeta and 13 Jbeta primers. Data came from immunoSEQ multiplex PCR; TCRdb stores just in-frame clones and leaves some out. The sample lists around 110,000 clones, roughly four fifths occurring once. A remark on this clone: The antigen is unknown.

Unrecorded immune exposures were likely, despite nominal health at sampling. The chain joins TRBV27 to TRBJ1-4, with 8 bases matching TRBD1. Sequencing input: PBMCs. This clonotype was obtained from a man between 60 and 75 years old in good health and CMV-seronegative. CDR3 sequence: CASGRTGFLEKLFF. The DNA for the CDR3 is TGTGCCAGCGGAAGGACAGGGTTTTTGGAAAAACTGTTTTTT.